The 29 T cell receptor beta chains listed next were all sequenced from one sample in a study of cytomegalovirus exposure and HLA in healthy donors. Data came from immunoSEQ multiplex PCR; TCRdb stores just in-frame clones and leaves some out. The sample contains about 400,000 clones, 75% to 90% of which appear only once. What was sequenced was PBMCs. The source of these receptors is a woman younger than 35 in good health and CMV-seronegative.

This clone was recorded a few times. The chain recombines TRBV4-1 with TRBJ2-5; no reliable D call. Trimming took off 4 bases at V and 5 bases at J, with 14 bases between the two ends. The CDR3 covers 14 residues. From germline, CDR1 is MGHRA and CDR2 YSYEKL. For the CDR3, the DNA is TGCGCCAGCAGCCCCGCCCCTGGAGAGGAGACCCAGTACTTC. Protein product: CASSPAPGEETQYF.

The genes are TRBV7-9 and TRBJ2-7; D perhaps matches TRBD1 (6 bases). The CDR3 is 14 residues long. CDR1 and CDR2 from the germline V gene are SEHNR and FQNEAQ (reference sequence). With 3 bases removed from V and 0 bases from J, the gap between germline ends came to 9 bases. The CDR3 here is CASSLQGPSYEQYF. Here the CDR3 DNA reads TGTGCCAGCAGCTTGCAGGGGCCCTCCTACGAGCAGTACTTC.

This chain links TRBV9 with TRBJ2-1; 11 bases agree with TRBD2. Germline V gene data show CDR1 as SGDLS and CDR2 as YYNGEE. After removal of 0 bases from V and 2 bases from J, the junction contained 10 bases not matched to a gene. The CDR3 extends over 19 amino acids. The CDR3 reads CASSVVAGASGGPYNEQFF. CDR3 bases: TGTGCCAGCAGCGTAGTCGCTGGGGCTAGCGGGGGGCCCTACAATGAGCAGTTCTTC.

The V gene is TRBV7-3, the J gene TRBJ2-3; 7 nucleotides match TRBD2. V shed 4 bases and J 10 bases; nucleotides not matched to a gene: 8. The length of the CDR3 is 13 residues. Germline V lookup: CDR1 SGHTA, CDR2 FQGTGA. The CDR3 spells CASSSRREDSQYF. CDR3 coding DNA: TGTGCCAGCAGCTCCCGACGGGAGGATTCGCAGTATTTT.

V usage is TRBV11-2 and J usage is TRBJ2-3; D is perhaps TRBD2 (6 bases). Trimming stripped 6 bases from V and 0 bases from J, with 19 bases between. The CDR3 spans 17 residues. Germline CDR1 reads SGHAT; CDR2 reads FQNNGV. CDR3 DNA sequence: TGTGCCAGCAGATTGGAGTGGGGGGATTTTAGCACAGATACGCAGTATTTT. It codes for CASRLEWGDFSTDTQYF.

The chain joins TRBV4-2 to TRBJ2-1; TRBD2 matches at 8 bases. Trimming took 0 bases from V and 2 from J; bases not matched to a gene: 3. The germline CDR1 and CDR2 sequences are LGHNA and YNFKEQ. The CDR3 runs 16 residues. The CDR3 sequence is CASSQDDSGAYNEQFF. The DNA of the CDR3 is TGTGCCAGCAGCCAAGATGATAGCGGGGCCTACAATGAGCAGTTCTTC.

The chain combines TRBV5-1 with TRBJ1-4; TRBD1 aligns across 7 bases. V was clipped by 5 bases and J by 6 bases; unmatched bases: 10. Germline assignment: CDR1 SGHRS and CDR2 YFSETQ. This CDR3 is 15 amino acids long. CDR3 sequence: CASSLTGQVDEKLFF. CDR3 sequence (DNA): TGCGCCAGCAGTCTGACAGGGCAGGTTGATGAAAAACTGTTTTTT.

V usage is TRBV19 and J usage is TRBJ2-1, with TRBD2 identical over 9 bases. The germline V gene has CDR1 LNHDA and CDR2 SQIVND (reference sequence). Trimming took 4 bases from V and 7 from J; bases not matched to a gene: 8. The CDR3 contains 15 residues. This CDR3 is CASSTAGLALNEQFF. The CDR3 DNA reads as TGTGCCAGTAGTACGGCGGGACTAGCCCTAAATGAGCAGTTCTTC.

The rearrangement joins TRBV4-1 to TRBJ2-7; TRBD1 agrees at 8 bases. Per the germline V gene, CDR1 is MGHRA and CDR2 is YSYEKL. This CDR3 spans 14 amino acids. The J segment lost 2 bases and the V segment lost 4 bases, leaving 4 bases of the junction unmatched. Here the CDR3 reads CASSRGQGAYEQYF. The CDR3 DNA follows: TGCGCCAGCAGCCGAGGACAGGGAGCCTACGAGCAGTACTTC.

The table lists this clone with a few counts. V is TRBV2 and J is TRBJ1-1; D is undetermined. Germline CDR1 SNHLY, CDR2 FYNNEI. CDR3 length: 14 residues. The ends were cut back, 5 bases at V and 6 bases at J, with 16 bases in the middle. The CDR3 coding sequence is TGTGCCAGCAGTTCCAACTTGGTAATTCCTGAAGCTTTCTTT. It codes for CASSSNLVIPEAFF.

V gene TRBV5-1 combines with J gene TRBJ2-3; the match to TRBD1 covers 10 bases. J was trimmed by 11 bases and V by 3 bases; bases with no gene match: 3. This CDR3 region has 12 residues. Per germline, CDR1 SGHRS and CDR2 YFSETQ. CDR3 amino acids: CASSSTGGKQYF. DNA of the CDR3: TGCGCCAGCAGCTCGACAGGGGGCAAGCAGTATTTT.

V is TRBV5-8 and J is TRBJ2-7; 9 bases fit TRBD2. Germline loops: CDR1 SGHTS, CDR2 YDEGEE. This CDR3 has 15 residues. V dropped 9 bases and J dropped 9; count of bases not matched to a gene: 19. In DNA form, the CDR3 reads TGTGCCACCCCCAAGCGGGGGGCCGTGGAGGAGCTGCAGTACTTC. It specifies CATPKRGAVEELQYF. The full variable domain, with the rest looked up from reference TRBV5-8 and TRBJ2-7, is EAGVTQSPTHLIKTRGQQATLRCSPISGHTSVYWYQQALGLGLQFLLWYDEGEERNRGNFPPRFSGRQFPNYSSELNVNALELEDSALYLCATPKRGAVEELQYFGPGTRLTVT.

J is TRBJ2-1 and V is TRBV4-1; 9 nucleotides align to TRBD2. Germline CDR1 MGHRA, CDR2 YSYEKL. The CDR3 loop spans 11 amino acids. Losses at the gene ends were 5 bases for V and 13 bases for J; bases not matched to a gene: 3. This CDR3 reads CASSAGGQQFF. In DNA, the CDR3 is TGCGCCAGCAGCGCGGGGGGGCAACAGTTCTTC.

The chain uses TRBV5-4 and TRBJ1-2; 7 nucleotides agree with TRBD1. The CDR3 sequence is 14 residues long. Trimming took 4 bases from V and 6 from J; bases not matched to a gene: 9. Looked up from germline, CDR1 is SGHNT and CDR2 is YYREEE (reference sequence). Here the CDR3 reads CASSTRQGWNGYTF. CDR3 bases: TGTGCCAGCAGCACTAGACAGGGATGGAATGGCTACACCTTC.

This clone occurred many times. The V and J genes are TRBV14 and TRBJ2-7; D not resolved. Looked up from germline, CDR1 is SGHDN and CDR2 is FVKESK. V was trimmed by 1 base and J by 9 bases, leaving 13 bases between them. The CDR3 has 13 residues. This chain's CDR3 is CASSQATSLRQYF. CDR3 coding DNA: TGTGCCAGCAGCCAAGCGACTTCACTACGGCAGTACTTC.

V and J are TRBV5-1 and TRBJ2-1, with a possible D match to TRBD2 (5 bases). V lost 1 base and J 0 bases, leaving 11 bases between the germline ends. The CDR3 is 16 amino acids. Per germline, CDR1 SGHRS and CDR2 YFSETQ. CDR3 loop: CASSLMRVSSYNEQFF. The DNA of the CDR3 is TGCGCCAGCAGCTTGATGAGGGTGTCCTCCTACAATGAGCAGTTCTTC.

V gene TRBV9 combines with J gene TRBJ2-7; unclear D gene. The CDR3 spans 12 residues. V lost 4 bases, J lost 6 bases, and 11 bases lay in between. Looked up from germline, CDR1 is SGDLS and CDR2 is YYNGEE. This CDR3 reads CASSPEVGEQYF. DNA of the CDR3: TGTGCCAGCAGCCCCGAGGTGGGCGAGCAGTACTTC.

This chain links TRBV5-5 with TRBJ2-7, with 10 bases matching TRBD1. The CDR3 length is 14 residues. In germline, CDR1 is SGHKS, CDR2 YYEKEE (reference sequence). The V segment lost 0 bases and the J segment 4 bases; nucleotides outside the gene matches: 1. As DNA, the CDR3 is TGTGCCAGCAGCTTGGCGGACAGGGGGTACGAGCAGTACTTC. Translating it yields CASSLADRGYEQYF.

V usage is TRBV7-9 and J usage is TRBJ1-2; D uncertain. Germline CDR1 and CDR2: SEHNR and FQNEAQ (reference sequence). The CDR3 has 14 amino acids. With 2 bases removed from V and 3 bases from J, the gap between germline ends came to 10 bases. CDR3 region: CASSLSSLDYGYTF. The DNA for the CDR3 is TGTGCCAGCAGCTTATCTAGTCTAGACTATGGCTACACCTTC.

Comments on this clone: Other nucleotide sequences in the sample specify the same CDR3. This chain joins TRBV28 and TRBJ2-7; 9 positions agree with TRBD1. There are 13 residues in the CDR3. CDR1 MDHEN and CDR2 SYDVKM come from the germline V gene. V lost 6 bases, J lost 3 bases, and 3 bases stayed unmatched. The CDR3 protein is CASSPGQGYEQYF. In DNA, the CDR3 is TGTGCCAGCAGCCCGGGACAGGGCTACGAGCAGTACTTC. The complete variable domain, with remaining parts taken from reference TRBV28 and TRBJ2-7, reads DVKVTQSSRYLVKRTGEKVFLECVQDMDHENMFWYRQDPGLGLRLIYFSYDVKMKEKGDIPEGYSVSREKKERFSLILESASTNQTSMYLCASSPGQGYEQYFGPGTRLTVT.

This chain uses TRBV5-6 with TRBJ2-5; the match to TRBD2 covers 8 bases. This CDR3 has 14 amino acids. V lost 4 bases to trimming and J lost 5 bases; unmatched junction nucleotides: 7. Germline CDR1 SGHDT, CDR2 YYEEEE. CDR3 sequence: CASSGRTSRETQYF. DNA for the CDR3: TGTGCCAGCAGCGGAAGGACTAGCCGTGAGACCCAGTACTTC.

The chain joins TRBV28 to TRBJ1-1; TRBD1 might be the D (5 bases). Deletions cut 5 bases from V and 7 bases from J, with 11 bases between. This CDR3 is built from 12 residues. Per germline, CDR1 MDHEN and CDR2 SYDVKM. In nucleotides, the CDR3 is TGTGCCAGCAGTCGGGGGGGGTTTGAAGCTTTCTTT. Residues: CASSRGGFEAFF. Supplemented by reference TRBV28 and TRBJ1-1, the full variable domain reads DVKVTQSSRYLVKRTGEKVFLECVQDMDHENMFWYRQDPGLGLRLIYFSYDVKMKEKGDIPEGYSVSREKKERFSLILESASTNQTSMYLCASSRGGFEAFFGQGTRLTVV.

The CDR3 nucleotides read TGCGCCAGCAGCCACACCCCCGGGAGCTCTGGAAACACCATATATTTT. This translates into CASSHTPGSSGNTIYF. The chain joins TRBV4-1 to TRBJ1-3; no reliable D call. V was shortened by 3 bases and J by 0 bases, with 12 bases between the two germline ends. The CDR3 contains 16 residues. From germline, CDR1 is MGHRA and CDR2 YSYEKL.

The CDR3 sequence is CASSDRGGYEQYF. The CDR3 bases are TGTGCCAGCTCGGACAGGGGAGGCTACGAGCAGTACTTC. V and J are TRBV6-1 and TRBJ2-7; 9 bases fit TRBD1. Unmatched junction bases numbered 5, after V lost 8 bases and J lost 3 bases. CDR3 length: 13 residues. CDR1 is MNHNS, CDR2 SASEGT, per germline.

The J gene is TRBJ2-1, the V gene TRBV30, with D tentatively TRBD2 (5 bases). V was trimmed by 3 bases and J by 2 bases, leaving 14 bases between them. This CDR3 comprises 15 residues. Germline V gene lookup returns CDR1 GTSNPN and CDR2 SVGIG (reference sequence). CDR3 sequence (DNA): TGTGCCTGGAGGGATGGAGCGGATACCTACAATGAGCAGTTCTTC. Translated, it gives CAWRDGADTYNEQFF.

The CDR3 DNA follows: TGTGCCAGCACTTTCGGCAGGGGAAGCTCCTACAATGAGCAGTTCTTC. Translating gives CASTFGRGSSYNEQFF. The V gene is TRBV6-6, the J gene TRBJ2-1, with D perhaps TRBD1 (6 bases). Germline CDR1 is MNHNY and CDR2 is SVGAGI (reference sequence). CDR3 length equals 16 residues. Between the trimmed V and J ends, which lost 7 bases and 0 bases, there was a span of 16 bases.

As DNA, the CDR3 is TGTGCCTGGAGTGTACCGAGCGGGAGGAACACCGGGGAGCTGTTTTTT. This codes for CAWSVPSGRNTGELFF. J is TRBJ2-2 and V is TRBV30; 8 bases fit TRBD2. CDR3 length equals 16 residues. J was trimmed by 1 base and V by 0 bases; bases with no gene match: 4. CDR1 and CDR2 (germline): GTSNPN, SVGIG (reference sequence).

The V call is TRBV2, the J call TRBJ2-5, with 14 bases that match TRBD2. The germline gives CDR1 SNHLY, CDR2 FYNNEI. The CDR3 loop spans 15 amino acids. The junction had 4 bases not matched to a gene; V was cut back by 6 bases and J by 4 bases. The CDR3 reads CASSQTSGRGETQYF. The CDR3 DNA reads as TGTGCCAGCAGCCAGACTAGCGGGAGGGGAGAGACCCAGTACTTC.

This clone was counted between two and nine times. This rearrangement joins TRBV6-4 to TRBJ2-1; TRBD2 aligns across 9 bases. With V trimmed by 0 bases and J by 4 bases, 4 bases remained unmatched. The CDR3 has 16 residues. Per the germline V gene, CDR1 is MRHNA and CDR2 is SNTAGT. The CDR3 region is CASSDSELAGYNEQFF. CDR3 nucleotides: TGTGCCAGCAGTGACTCTGAGCTAGCGGGATACAATGAGCAGTTCTTC.